Each of the 30 T cell receptor beta chains below was sequenced from the same sample in a study of human T cells and chemical hapten exposure (dated by TCRdb to 2020 to 2022). Receptor amplification or capture employed RACE. Reads for this sample came from a NextSeq 500. TCRdb reworked the public reads: Q25 trimming with fastp, MiXCR clone assembly, productive beta chains retained. Entries are consolidated by CDR3 protein sequence, retaining the most common genes and DNA. The sample includes approximately 79,000 distinct CDR3 sequences, with 7.5% to 9.5% observed a single time. The top ten constitute about 2.5% of the sample. The sample's time point label, in plain terms: pre-sensitization, week 0. The sample's treatment or condition label is to be understood as: therapeutic diphenylcyclopropenone sensitization with weekly scalp DPC. The material was whole blood, obtained in connection with sensitization to the hapten diphenylcyclopropenone (DPC). The origin of the receptors is a man in his forties with alopecia areata. Some clones in this sample may be carry-over from other donors' samples.

The V call is TRBV6-2 or TRBV6-3, the J call TRBJ1-6; TRBD1 agrees at 7 bases. V shed 0 bases, J shed 4 bases, and the junction held 6 bases outside the gene matches. The CDR3 loop spans 17 amino acids. Germline CDR1 is MNHEY and CDR2 is SVGEGT. The DNA of the CDR3 is TGTGCCAGCAGTTACTCGACCACGGGACAGTATAATTCACCCCTCCACTTT. Translated: CASSYSTTGQYNSPLHF.

This clonotype was counted between two and nine times. The genes are TRBV7-2 and TRBJ2-7; TRBD2 is a possible D gene (7 bases). CDR1 SGHTA and CDR2 FQGNSA come from the germline V gene. V lost 1 base and J lost 5, with 15 bases in between. The CDR3 loop spans 15 amino acids. The CDR3 nucleotides read TGTGCCAGCAGCTTAGAAACGGGGGGCTGGGACGAGCAGTACTTC. Residues: CASSLETGGWDEQYF.

This chain links TRBV6-5 with TRBJ1-1, with D perhaps matching TRBD1 (6 bases). The germline CDR1 and CDR2 sequences are MNHEY and SVGAGI. CDR3 length: 15 amino acids. The V end was cut by 0 bases, the J end by 6 bases, with 14 bases between. This CDR3 is CASSYSGQGMAEAFF. The CDR3 region has the DNA TGTGCCAGCAGTTACTCTGGCCAGGGGATGGCTGAAGCTTTCTTT.

Many counts were recorded for this clonotype. The chain links TRBV7-2 to TRBJ2-3; no clear D. The CDR3 length is 15 residues. The V gene's germline CDR1 is SGHTA and CDR2 FQGNSA. V lost 5 bases, J lost 5 bases, and 17 bases lay in between. CDR3 region: CASSVGSSPRDTQYF. The CDR3 region has the DNA TGTGCCAGCAGCGTCGGATCAAGTCCCAGAGATACGCAGTATTTT.

The chain employs TRBV7-2 and TRBJ1-6; 8 bases line up with TRBD1. This CDR3 is built from 17 residues. Germline values: CDR1 SGHTA, CDR2 FQGNSA. Trimming removed 1 base from V and 5 bases from J; junction bases left unmatched: 7. The CDR3 DNA is TGTGCCAGCAGCTTAGTTGGACAGGGAGCCAATAATTCACCCCTCCACTTT. It encodes CASSLVGQGANNSPLHF.

This clonotype turned up a few times. This sequence joins TRBV10-3 and TRBJ2-3, with D possibly being TRBD1 or TRBD2 (6 bases each). Germline V lookup: CDR1 ENHRY, CDR2 SYGVKD. This CDR3 region has 17 residues. Trimming removed 3 bases from V and 5 bases from J, with 21 bases in between. The CDR3 bases are TGTGCCATCAGTGAAGGCACCCAGGGGCGGAGGGTAGATACGCAGTATTTT. This translates into CAISEGTQGRRVDTQYF.

The chain carries TRBV7-8 and TRBJ1-5; D is undetermined. This CDR3 comprises 14 residues. Between the trimmed V and J ends, which lost 4 bases and 4 bases, there was a span of 11 bases. Germline CDR1 and CDR2: SGHVS and FQNEAQ. DNA for the CDR3: TGTGCCAGCAGCTACCTACAGACGAATCAGCCCCAGCATTTT. Translation gives CASSYLQTNQPQHF.

This clonotype occurred a few times. The rearrangement joins TRBV6-5 to TRBJ2-5; 7 positions agree with TRBD2. This CDR3 has 17 residues. Germline lookup yields CDR1 MNHEY and CDR2 SVGAGI. The V and J ends lost 6 bases and 4 bases, in that order; junction bases with no gene match: 17. The CDR3 here is CASRGMTLGGRRETQYF. As DNA, the CDR3 is TGTGCCAGCAGAGGAATGACGCTAGGCGGGAGAAGAGAGACCCAGTACTTC.

This clonotype appeared a few times. The gene calls are TRBV25-1 and TRBJ1-2; D may be TRBD1 (5 bases). V gave up 5 bases and J gave up 3 bases, with 7 bases separating them. The CDR3 consists of 12 residues. Germline V gene sequence: CDR1 MGHDK, CDR2 SYGVNS. The CDR3 region has the DNA TGTGCCAGCAGTAGACAGTACTATGGCTACACCTTC. Protein sequence: CASSRQYYGYTF.

This clonotype was found many times. The chain is built from TRBV7-2 and TRBJ1-2, with D possibly TRBD1 on 6 matching bases. Trimming left V 4 bases short and J 1 base short, with 22 bases between. The CDR3 length is 18 residues. Germline V gene data show CDR1 as SGHTA and CDR2 as FQGNSA. CDR3 region: CASSSRRSRQAHNYGYTF. CDR3 nucleotides: TGTGCCAGCAGCTCGAGGAGGAGCAGACAGGCACATAACTATGGCTACACCTTC.

This clonotype came up many times. The gene calls are TRBV7-9 and TRBJ2-3; 14 bases map to TRBD2. Trimming at V came to 4 bases and at J to 4 bases, leaving 13 bases not matched to a gene. The CDR3 contains 19 residues. Per germline, CDR1 SEHNR and CDR2 FQNEAQ (reference sequence). CDR3 DNA sequence: TGTGCCAGCAGCTCCGGACTAGCGGGAGGCCATAGGAGCCCAGATACGCAGTATTTT. Translated: CASSSGLAGGHRSPDTQYF.

Remarks on this clonotype: The junction departs from the called germline gene at one end, perhaps through a read error. The V gene is TRBV7-8, the J gene TRBJ2-3; 10 bases are a match to TRBD2. The CDR3 has 14 residues. CDR1 is SGHVS, CDR2 FQNEAQ, per germline. The CDR3 DNA sequence: TGTGCCAGCGCCGGGACTAGCGACACAGATATGCAGTATTTT. Its protein is CASAGTSDTDMQYF.

This clonotype was counted ten times or more. The chain joins TRBV6-6 to TRBJ2-7; D uncertain. Trimming removed 8 bases at V and 4 bases at J, with 15 bases between. Germline-derived CDR1 and CDR2 are MNHNY and SVGAGI (reference sequence). This CDR3 comprises 13 residues. CDR3 nucleotides: TGTGCCAGCCTGCGCCTTACGGTGTACGAGCAGTACGTC. Protein product: CASLRLTVYEQYV.

The genes are TRBV21-1 and TRBJ2-7; TRBD1, the table's D call, was not compared with the DNA. TRBV21-1 is marked as a pseudogene. CDR3 length: 16 amino acids. CDR3 residues: CASSTGLGHRPYEQYV. The CDR3 DNA sequence: TGTGCCAGCAGCACCGGCTTGGGACATCGACCCTACGAGCAGTACGTC.

About this clonotype itself: A read error may explain this, as a much larger clone is one base away. The rearrangement links TRBV28 to TRBJ1-1; no firm D call. The CDR3 has 13 residues. CDR1 MDHEN and CDR2 SYDVKM come from the germline V gene. The CDR3 region has the DNA TGTGCCAGAAGTTCATCACTGGGGACTGAAGCTTTCTTT. Protein product: CARSSSLGTEAFF.

This clonotype was recorded many times. The chain recombines TRBV6-2 or TRBV6-3 with TRBJ2-1; a possible D gene is TRBD2 (6 bases). V was pared by 2 bases and J by 9 bases, with 11 bases between. Per the germline V gene, CDR1 is MNHEY and CDR2 is SVGEGT. This CDR3 is 13 amino acids long. The CDR3 reads CASSYLMGGEQFF. In DNA, the CDR3 is TGTGCCAGCAGTTACCTGATGGGGGGTGAGCAGTTCTTC.

This chain links TRBV7-2 with TRBJ2-3, with 12 nucleotides matching TRBD2. Germline CDR1 and CDR2: SGHTA and FQGNSA. The trim removed 4 bases at V and 5 bases at J, leaving 1 base unmatched. CDR3 length: 14 amino acids. CDR3 residues: CASSSLAGGDTQYF. The CDR3 coding sequence is TGTGCCAGCAGCTCACTAGCGGGAGGAGATACGCAGTATTTT.

This clonotype was detected many times. The chain employs TRBV29-1 and TRBJ1-2; no definite D call. Trimming removed 0 bases from V and 2 bases from J, with 10 bases in between. Germline lookup yields CDR1 SQVTM and CDR2 ANQGSEA. The CDR3 is 14 amino acids. Here the CDR3 reads CSVEDPPVNYGYTF. The CDR3 nucleotides are TGCAGCGTTGAAGATCCCCCCGTAAACTATGGCTACACCTTC.

This clonotype appeared many times. The chain uses TRBV20-1 and TRBJ2-7, with 9 bases matching TRBD2. Germline V gene data show CDR1 as DFQATT and CDR2 as SNEGSKA (reference sequence). V shed 1 base and J 3 bases; nucleotides not matched to a gene: 7. This CDR3 has 15 residues. The CDR3 region is CSARVSASGVYEQYF. Here the CDR3 DNA reads TGCAGTGCTAGAGTATCGGCTAGCGGGGTCTACGAGCAGTACTTC.

This clonotype was observed a handful of times. The chain carries TRBV2 and TRBJ2-3, with a weak D call TRBD2 (6 bases). Trimming removed 6 bases from V and 6 bases from J, with 19 bases in between. CDR1 and CDR2 from the germline V gene are SNHLY and FYNNEI. This CDR3 is built from 15 residues. In nucleotides, the CDR3 is TGTGCCAGCAGAACCGGGACTGGTTTTACTGATACGCAGTATTTT. This sequence encodes CASRTGTGFTDTQYF. Based on the CDR3 plus reference TRBV2 and TRBJ2-3, the full variable domain is EPEVTQTPSHQVTQMGQEVILRCVPISNHLYFYWYRQILGQKVEFLVSFYNNEISEKSEIFDDQFSVERPDGSNFTLKIRSTKLEDSAMYFCASRTGTGFTDTQYFGPGTRLTVL.

The V gene is TRBV7-2, the J gene TRBJ2-3; TRBD1 or TRBD2 may be the D gene (6 bases each). CDR1 and CDR2 from the germline V gene are SGHTA and FQGNSA. The CDR3 consists of 14 residues. V shed 6 bases and J shed 7 bases, with 17 bases lying between them. This CDR3 reads CASSPGGPQNTQYF. The CDR3 nucleotides are TGTGCCAGCAGTCCCGGGGGCCCTCAAAATACGCAGTATTTT.

In its sample, this clonotype was seen many times. The rearrangement joins TRBV6-1 to TRBJ2-1; 7 bases line up with TRBD1. Germline assignment: CDR1 MNHNS and CDR2 SASEGT. V lost 6 bases, J lost 7 bases, and 12 bases stayed unmatched. This CDR3 is 15 amino acids long. The CDR3 sequence: CASRHPGQTLNEQFF. The CDR3 nucleotides read TGTGCCAGCAGGCACCCGGGACAGACCTTGAATGAGCAGTTCTTC.

This clonotype was seen a handful of times. The chain links TRBV10-3 to TRBJ2-4, with 12 positions matching TRBD2. Germline trimming cut 3 bases from V and 2 bases from J; bases unmatched to any gene: 8. CDR3 length: 18 amino acids. Germline values: CDR1 ENHRY, CDR2 SYGVKD. The CDR3 protein is CAISDPTTSGSTKNIQYF. CDR3 sequence (DNA): TGTGCCATCAGTGACCCTACGACTAGCGGGAGTACCAAAAACATTCAGTACTTC.

The rearrangement links TRBV21-1 to TRBJ2-1; the table's D call of TRBD2 was not tested on the DNA. TRBV21-1 is designated a pseudogene. CDR3 size: 17 residues. DNA for the CDR3: TGTGCCAGCAGCAAAGTAGGGCCGTGGGGTGGAGACAATGAGCAGTTCTTC. Its protein product is CASSKVGPWGGDNEQFF.

This clonotype was detected only a few times. This chain uses TRBV18 with TRBJ2-3; no firm D call. The CDR3 is 12 amino acids. V was cut by 2 bases and J by 4 bases, with 4 bases left in between. Germline V lookup: CDR1 KGHSH, CDR2 LQKENI. The CDR3 sequence is CASSPYADTQYF. CDR3 DNA: TGTGCCAGCTCACCATACGCAGATACGCAGTATTTT.

This clonotype was counted only a few times. The chain employs TRBV5-5 and TRBJ1-1; the D is unclear. The CDR3 has 13 amino acids. V lost 2 bases, J lost 1 base, and 6 bases lay in between. The germline V gene has CDR1 SGHKS and CDR2 YYEKEE (reference sequence). The chain's CDR3 is CASSFTWNTEAFF. In nucleotides, the CDR3 is TGTGCCAGCAGCTTTACATGGAACACTGAAGCTTTCTTT.

This clonotype was found a few times. V and J are TRBV5-1 and TRBJ1-2; tentatively, D is TRBD1 (5 bases). With 0 bases removed from V and 5 bases from J, the gap between germline ends came to 14 bases. The CDR3 runs 15 residues. Germline CDR1 and CDR2: SGHRS and YFSETQ. The CDR3 DNA reads as TGCGCCAGCAGCTTGGATGGGGCCCCGGAGTATGGCTACACCTTC. Encoded protein: CASSLDGAPEYGYTF.

This clonotype was detected a few times. This chain links TRBV4-1 with TRBJ1-1; 10 bases agree with TRBD1. The V gene's germline CDR1 is MGHRA and CDR2 YSYEKL. The CDR3 length is 14 residues. Germline trimming cut 0 bases from V and 12 bases from J; bases unmatched to any gene: 7. The CDR3 DNA follows: TGCGCCAGCAGCCAAGATTTTGGACAGGGGGGAACTTTCTTT. Its translation: CASSQDFGQGGTFF.

The V and J genes are TRBV6-5 and TRBJ2-7; perhaps TRBD1 as D (6 bases). The CDR3 sequence is 15 residues long. Germline CDR1 is MNHEY and CDR2 is SVGAGI. Trimming took 2 bases from V and 5 from J, leaving 16 bases between them. In DNA form, the CDR3 reads TGTGCCAGCAGTTACAGTCCCCAGGGGTGGGACGAGCAGTACGTC. Translation gives CASSYSPQGWDEQYV.

In this sample, this clonotype turned up many times. V gene TRBV12-3 or TRBV12-4 combines with J gene TRBJ2-7, with a possible D match to TRBD1 (7 bases). This CDR3 spans 14 amino acids. V was shortened by 5 bases and J by 7 bases, with 18 bases between the two germline ends. In DNA form, the CDR3 reads TGTGCCAGCAGTCAGGGGGGAGGACTTTATGAGCAGTACTTC. Translation gives CASSQGGGLYEQYF.